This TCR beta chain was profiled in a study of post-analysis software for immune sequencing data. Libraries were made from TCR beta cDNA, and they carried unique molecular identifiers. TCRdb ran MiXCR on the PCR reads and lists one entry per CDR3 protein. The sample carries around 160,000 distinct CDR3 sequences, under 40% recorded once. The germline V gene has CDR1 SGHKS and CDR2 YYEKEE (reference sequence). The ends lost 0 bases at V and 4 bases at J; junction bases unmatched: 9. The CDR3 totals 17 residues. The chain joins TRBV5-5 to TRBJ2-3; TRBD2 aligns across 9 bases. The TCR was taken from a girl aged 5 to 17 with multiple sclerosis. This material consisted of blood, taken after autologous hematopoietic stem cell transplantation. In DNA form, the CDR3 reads TGTGCCAGCAGCTTGGCCGGGCTAGCGGGATCCCCAGATACGCAGTATTTT. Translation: CASSLAGLAGSPDTQYF.